A selection of T cell receptor beta chains follows, all from one sample in a study of blood T cell repertoires in COVID-19. Generated by immunoSEQ multiplex PCR, the TCRdb table keeps only in-frame clones and is missing some. This repertoire shows a few hundred thousand clones, about 89% found once; its top ten account for about 9.2%. Sequencing was done on a sample of peripheral blood. All receptors derive from a man aged 35 to 55 who had recovered from COVID-19. Both conserved end residues are part of each CDR3. Each record gives: J gene, V gene, D gene, clone size, CDR3 DNA, CDR3 protein. The D gene is left open where the match is weak. Expanded clones are given a class, and other clones once, few, many or no size at all.

J gene: TRBJ1-1; V gene: TRBV13; D gene: -; clone size: -; CDR3 DNA: TGTGCCTGCCGCTTTTCGGGGGGCACTGAAGCTTTCTTT; CDR3 protein: CACRFSGGTEAFF
J gene: TRBJ1-2; V gene: TRBV19; D gene: -; clone size: -; CDR3 DNA: TGTGCCAGTACCTTACCGGGGGGGCCAACTTATGGCTACACCTTC; CDR3 protein: CASTLPGGPTYGYTF
J gene: TRBJ2-3; V gene: TRBV6-5; D gene: -; clone size: -; CDR3 DNA: TGTGCCAGCAATCAGATCACAGATACGCAGTATTTT; CDR3 protein: CASNQITDTQYF
J gene: TRBJ2-2; V gene: TRBV7-2; D gene: TRBD1; clone size: -; CDR3 DNA: TGTGCCAGCAGCTTAGGACAGGGTGGGACCGGGGAGCTGTTTTTT; CDR3 protein: CASSLGQGGTGELFF
J gene: TRBJ1-1; V gene: TRBV5-4; D gene: -; clone size: -; CDR3 DNA: TGTGCCAGCAGCCCAAGTCAGGGGAACACTGAAGCTTTCTTT; CDR3 protein: CASSPSQGNTEAFF
J gene: TRBJ2-1; V gene: TRBV19; D gene: TRBD2; clone size: few; CDR3 DNA: TGTGCCAGTAGTTTTGGACCAGCGGGGTCCAATGAGCAGTTCTTC; CDR3 protein: CASSFGPAGSNEQFF
J gene: TRBJ1-1; V gene: TRBV5-6; D gene: -; clone size: -; CDR3 DNA: TGTGCCAGCAGCTTGGCCGACAGACCGGAGTGGGCTTTCTTT; CDR3 protein: CASSLADRPEWAFF
J gene: TRBJ2-3; V gene: TRBV3-1/TRBV3-2; D gene: TRBD2; clone size: -; CDR3 DNA: TGTGCCAGCAGCCAAGATCTGGCTAGCGGGGGGGAGATGATCACAGATACGCAGTATTTT; CDR3 protein: CASSQDLASGGEMITDTQYF
J gene: TRBJ1-2; V gene: TRBV7-9; D gene: -; clone size: -; CDR3 DNA: TGTGCCAGCAGCCCCAGGACAGAGACCTATGGCTACACCTTC; CDR3 protein: CASSPRTETYGYTF
J gene: TRBJ2-7; V gene: TRBV21-1; D gene: -; clone size: -; CDR3 DNA: TGTGCCAGCAGCAATATCTCCCCCGGCCCCGGGGGCGAGCAGTACTTC; CDR3 protein: CASSNISPGPGGEQYF
J gene: TRBJ2-5; V gene: TRBV27; D gene: -; clone size: -; CDR3 DNA: TGTGCCAGCAGTGTAGCAGGGCCCGGTGAGACCCAGTACTTC; CDR3 protein: CASSVAGPGETQYF